This T cell receptor (beta chain) is drawn from a study (dated by TCRdb to the mid-2010s). Looking at the study overall: Whether tumor-infiltrating Tregs in breast cancer are recruited from blood Tregs or converted in situ from other CD4+ T cell subsets was tested.

V ends up 3 bases short and J 15 bases short, with an unmatched junction base count of 10. CDR3 length: 13 amino acids, cysteine to phenylalanine. The read is trimmed to its CDR3 DNA, 39 bases read in frame from base 1. Amplification of full-length TCR variable regions was done by 5' RACE PCR using constant-region reverse primers, and this step was followed by semi-nested PCR with Nested Universal Primer A. The ReliaPrep RNA Cell Miniprep System was used to extract total RNA, which was then reverse transcribed into 5'RACE-ready cDNA with the SMARTer RACE 5'/3' Kit. An Illumina MiSeq was used to sequence the full-length TCR alpha and beta libraries, which had been barcoded with multiplex adaptors. The authors' pipeline ran thus. For each of nine subset-tissue groups, sequencing data from the five patients were combined, and the groups were compared by unsupervised clustering of TCR gene usage. Repertoire similarity was calculated with the Morisita-Horn index, weighting shared sequences by their contribution to each repertoire. The public reads were run again by TCRdb, first through fastp at Q25 and then through MiXCR, and only productive beta chains were kept. Rows matching on CDR3 protein sequence are summarized as one entry with the most common DNA and genes. It is TCRdb's table, rather than the study itself, that gives the V and J calls and clone size. The sample table contains approximately 57,000 distinct CDR3 sequences; only one count was recorded for less than 25% of them. About 2.9% of the sample rests with the top ten.

The full study reports these points: Rather than covering whole repertoires, validation in the larger cohort was restricted to a single TCR beta V-J rearrangement. Tumor-infiltrating Treg TCR alpha and beta sequences overlapped most with tumor naive CD4+ T cells, then with blood naive CD4+ T cells. Tumor memory CD4+ T cell TCR gene usage clustered with blood and lymph node memory CD4+ cells and lymph node naive CD4+ cells.

Tregs were isolated as CD4+CD25+CD127-/low cells. Tregs, naive and memory CD4+ T cells from tumor, blood and ipsilateral draining lymph nodes of 4 or 5 breast cancer patients underwent full-length TCR alpha and beta sequencing. Tumor tissue and lymph nodes obtained from ipsilateral axillary dissection were perfused with PBS, minced and then digested with collagenase I and hyaluronidase. Sorted cell populations were confirmed by FACS to exceed 90% purity. This clonotype was counted only a few times. The clone's antigen remains unknown. Base qualities were left out, and no much larger clone turns up one base away.

The sample consisted of tumor-infiltrating Tregs sorted from the breast tumor. Recombination joined TRBV12-3 or TRBV12-4 with TRBJ2-1, with 8 bases matching TRBD2. The sequence derives from a female donor with breast cancer. The CDR3: CASSLRSGKYRFF. The bases are TGTGCCAGCAGTTTGCGTAGCGGGAAATATCGGTTCTTC.